This TCR beta chain was found in a study of CD8+ T cells in alopecia areata. Study summary: Treatment with tofacitinib (6 to 18 months) was followed by 6 months off drug.

Treatment described: oral pan-JAK inhibitor, 5-10 mg twice daily. TCR sequencing used cDNA made by reverse transcription of extracted RNA. Method: immunoSEQ multiplex PCR; TCRdb's copy keeps in-frame clones and lacks some. Of fewer than 250,000 clones listed, 45% to 75% were seen once; the top ten hold approximately 0.7%. Study-level points and caveats: Many expanded lesional clones stayed in scalp and blood while on tofacitinib. Scalp repertoires also include resident alphabeta T cells from normal skin. Scalp clonality and expanded CD8+ clones among the top 100 were significantly decreased by tofacitinib.

This CDR3 is built from 15 residues. V lost 2 bases and J lost 4; bases outside the gene matches: 6. Germline CDR1 and CDR2: SGHDT and YYEEEE. For this clone: Its cognate antigen is unknown.

This chain connects TRBV5-6 to TRBJ2-1, with 7 positions matching TRBD1. This TCR was sampled from a human donor with alopecia areata. The input for sequencing was CD4+ T cells sorted from blood, taken at week 4, from a patient treated with tofacitinib. The CDR3 nucleotides are TGTGCCAGCAGCTTAGTGGGACAGACTTACAATGAGCAGTTCTTC. Amino acid sequence: CASSLVGQTYNEQFF.